This is a list of T cell receptor beta chains from one sample in a study of hypomethylating agent response in myelodysplastic syndrome. This table comes from immunoSEQ multiplex PCR, and its TCRdb copy is limited to in-frame clones, with some not included. This sample has about 6,300 clones, with more than 80% found just once. The input for sequencing was bone marrow, taken before or after starting hypomethylating agent treatment for myelodysplastic syndrome (not recorded which). The receptors stem from a human donor with myelodysplastic syndrome. The CDR3 runs from the conserved cysteine through the conserved F or W. The order of the fields is clone size, D gene, V gene, J gene, CDR3 protein, CDR3 DNA. The D gene is left open where the match is weak. Some rows mark clone size as missing; the rest say once, few, many or name a class of expanded clone.

NA	NA	TRBV10-3	TRBJ1-2	CAISGFQTFGYGYTF	TGTGCCATCAGTGGCTTCCAGACTTTTGGCTATGGCTACACCTTC
once	NA	TRBV27	TRBJ2-7	CASSFNGVSYEQYF	TGTGCCAGCAGTTTTAACGGTGTATCCTACGAGCAGTACTTC
NA	NA	TRBV10-3	TRBJ1-3	CAISELGSGNTIYF	TGTGCCATCAGTGAGCTGGGCTCTGGAAACACCATATATTTT
NA	NA	TRBV6-1	TRBJ2-7	CASGYFRTSYEQYF	TGTGCCAGCGGGTATTTTAGGACGTCCTACGAGCAGTACTTC
few	NA	TRBV7-6	TRBJ1-5	CASSPHRGQYINQPQHF	TGTGCCAGCAGCCCGCACAGAGGGCAGTACATTAATCAGCCCCAGCATTTT
few	NA	TRBV7-9	TRBJ2-2	CASSSRPILRTGELFF	TGTGCCAGCAGCTCCCGCCCAATACTGCGCACCGGGGAGCTGTTTTTT
few	NA	TRBV5-1	TRBJ1-1	CASSLTGDKSTNTEAFF	TGCGCCAGCAGCTTGACGGGGGACAAAAGTACGAACACTGAAGCTTTCTTT
NA	NA	TRBV21-1	TRBJ2-1	CASSRKRGGGYNEQFF	TGTGCCAGCAGCAGAAAAAGAGGAGGGGGCTACAATGAGCAGTTCTTC
NA	NA	TRBV6-5	TRBJ2-3	CASRRLGQTQYF	TGTGCCAGCAGACGACTGGGACAAACGCAGTATTTT
once	TRBD1	TRBV7-9	TRBJ2-6	CASSQRTGAGANVLTF	TGTGCCAGCAGCCAAAGGACAGGGGCTGGGGCCAACGTCCTGACTTTC
NA	TRBD2	TRBV5-1	TRBJ2-3	CASSLRLAGITDTQYF	TGCGCCAGCAGCTTGAGACTAGCGGGGATCACAGATACGCAGTATTTT
NA	NA	TRBV14	TRBJ1-2	CASSHVKQLRSYGYTF	TGTGCCAGCAGCCACGTAAAACAACTACGCTCTTATGGCTACACCTTC
NA	TRBD1	TRBV29-1	TRBJ1-2	CSVEVQGGYTF	TGCAGCGTTGAAGTACAGGGGGGCTACACCTTC
NA	NA	TRBV2	TRBJ2-3	CASSRVGPFNADTQYF	TGTGCCAGCAGTCGAGTAGGACCCTTTAACGCAGATACGCAGTATTTT
once	NA	TRBV7-2	TRBJ1-5	CASSLGGPRNQPQHF	TGTGCCAGCAGCTTAGGCGGTCCGCGCAATCAGCCCCAGCATTTT
NA	NA	TRBV5-6	TRBJ1-1	CASSLEGEAFF	TGTGCCAGCAGCTTGGAAGGAGAAGCTTTCTTT
NA	TRBD1	TRBV4-2	TRBJ2-2	CASSQVLPRGQGTTGELFF	TGTGCCAGCAGCCAAGTTTTGCCCCGGGGACAGGGGACGACCGGGGAGCTGTTTTTT
NA	NA	TRBV11-3	TRBJ2-3	CASSPSGAGDTQYF	TGTGCCAGCAGCCCCTCCGGGGCTGGAGATACGCAGTATTTT